This TCR beta chain was obtained from a study of blood T cell repertoires in COVID-19. Trimming took off 0 bases at V and 4 bases at J, with 10 bases between the two ends. Germline V gene data show CDR1 as LGHDT and CDR2 as YNNKEL (reference sequence). The CDR3 runs to 15 residues. Per the study methods: From reference gene primer amplification, estimates of nucleated cell counts were derived. Sequenced by immunoSEQ multiplex PCR; TCRdb stores in-frame clones only, minus some. Clone size and V and J calls were adopted from that table, with D and trimming inferred from the DNA. This table has about 63,000 clones, about 91% appearing once.

This chain connects TRBV3-1 (or the pseudogene TRBV3-2) to TRBJ1-5; D ambiguous. The sequencing input was peripheral blood. The clonotype was recovered from a man in his fifties with active COVID-19. The CDR3 bases are TGTGCCAGCAGCCAAGATCGCAGTTTTAATCAGCCCCAGCATTTT. Amino acid sequence: CASSQDRSFNQPQHF.